The present entry profiles one TCR beta chain with its context. Within 2 weeks of study entry, exposed participants had contacted a PCR-confirmed or clinician-diagnosed COVID-19 case. The sample is drawn from a study of blood T cell repertoires in COVID-19. Study as a whole: Samples came from the United States, Italy and Spain, spanning acute and convalescent COVID-19.

The CDR3 covers 13 residues. Germline lookup yields CDR1 ENHRY and CDR2 SYGVKD. Unmatched junction bases numbered 1, after V lost 4 bases and J lost 2 bases. Libraries were prepared by immunoSEQ multiplex PCR; TCRdb keeps only in-frame clonotypes and omits some of them. Here the sample spans approximately 220,000 clones, around 82% being singletons. Source material: PBMCs or T cells enriched from blood (not recorded which). The rearrangement joins TRBV10-3 to TRBJ1-2; 7 bases align to TRBD1. The source is a woman between 45 and 65 years old who had been exposed to COVID-19. CDR3 sequence: CAISGDRNYGYTF. The CDR3 DNA reads as TGTGCCATCAGTGGGGACAGAAACTATGGCTACACCTTC.